The rows below give T cell receptor beta chains drawn from one sample of a study of T cells expressing NK-cell markers. TCRdb re-called the 5' RACE reads and gives one entry per CDR3 protein, without DNA. This table holds some 450,000 distinct CDR3 sequences. The sample taken for sequencing was blood T cells: a sorted CD56 or NKG2C T cell subset, CD4+ or CD8+ T cells, or bulk PBMC T cells (not recorded which). These receptors were obtained from a woman aged 18 to 69 in good health. The CDR3 runs from the conserved cysteine through the conserved F or W.

v_call	j_call	cdr3_aa
TRBV6-1	TRBJ2-2	CASNMGLAQNTGELFF
TRBV20-1	TRBJ2-4	CSAIRGTSGGAGIQYF
TRBV6-2/TRBV6-3	TRBJ2-7	CASSFQTSGRPSYEQYF
TRBV7-9	TRBJ2-2	CASSKTGTPVPGELFF
TRBV6-1	TRBJ1-5	CASSEALLGTYSNQPQHF
TRBV6-5	TRBJ2-7	CASSHSGDLHYEQYF
TRBV29-1	TRBJ2-3	CSGLTPDTQYF
TRBV20-1	TRBJ2-3	CSARGFGTSGGRDTQYF
TRBV11-2	TRBJ1-3	CASSGSSGNTIYF
TRBV20-1	TRBJ2-1	CSALIAGDYNEQFF
TRBV6-2/TRBV6-3	TRBJ1-2	CASSYSRPKGFNYGYTF
TRBV5-1	TRBJ1-2	CASSFSLQANYGYTF
TRBV5-1	TRBJ1-2	CASSWGQGAIYGYTF
TRBV29-1	TRBJ1-1	CSVDSGRATEAFF
TRBV27	TRBJ1-1	CASTDRGGYTEAFF